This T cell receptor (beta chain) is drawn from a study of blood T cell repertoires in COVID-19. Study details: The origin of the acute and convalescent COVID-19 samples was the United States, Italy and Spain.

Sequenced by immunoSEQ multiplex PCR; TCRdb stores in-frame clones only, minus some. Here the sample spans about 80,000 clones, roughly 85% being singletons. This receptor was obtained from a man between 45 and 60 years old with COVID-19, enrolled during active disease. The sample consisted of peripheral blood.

CDR3 amino acids: CATESGTLVTDTQYF. The CDR3 DNA is TGTGCCACCGAGAGCGGAACTCTTGTCACAGATACGCAGTATTTT. The chain joins TRBV24-1 to TRBJ2-3; tentative D call: TRBD2 (5 bases). The CDR3 sequence is 15 residues long. Trimming stripped 9 bases from V and 2 bases from J, with 17 bases between. The germline V gene encodes CDR1 KGHDR and CDR2 SFDVKD.